This entry features one T cell receptor (beta chain) sequence. What it binds is not known. The CDR3 is made up of 15 amino acids. Germline CDR1 and CDR2: SGHRS and YFSETQ. The germline V and J ends were trimmed by 5 bases and 1 base, with 15 bases remaining between them. The time point was: week 47, end of study. Each dose of the vaccine consisted of 300 ug of mutant IDH1 20-mer peptide, with topical imiquimod. Only in-frame clones appear in the TCRdb table, and some are missing; sequencing was by immunoSEQ multiplex PCR. The sample consists of about 56,000 clones, 83% of them appearing once. The data are from a study of a mutant IDH1 vaccine in newly diagnosed glioma. As for the study in general: Treated patients comprised 62.5% males and around 40% females, mean age 40.4 years. Patients' prior therapy spanned radiotherapy, temozolomide, or both; most underwent both.

Sequenced here: PBMCs, sampled from a glioma patient whose treatment included an IDH1 peptide vaccine. The chain combines TRBV5-1 with TRBJ1-1, with TRBD1 as a possible D gene (6 bases). This TCR derives from a woman aged 45-59 years with glioma. The CDR3 coding sequence is TGCGCCAGCAGTGAGGTAGGGGGGACGAACACTGAAGCTTTCTTT. The encoded protein is CASSEVGGTNTEAFF.